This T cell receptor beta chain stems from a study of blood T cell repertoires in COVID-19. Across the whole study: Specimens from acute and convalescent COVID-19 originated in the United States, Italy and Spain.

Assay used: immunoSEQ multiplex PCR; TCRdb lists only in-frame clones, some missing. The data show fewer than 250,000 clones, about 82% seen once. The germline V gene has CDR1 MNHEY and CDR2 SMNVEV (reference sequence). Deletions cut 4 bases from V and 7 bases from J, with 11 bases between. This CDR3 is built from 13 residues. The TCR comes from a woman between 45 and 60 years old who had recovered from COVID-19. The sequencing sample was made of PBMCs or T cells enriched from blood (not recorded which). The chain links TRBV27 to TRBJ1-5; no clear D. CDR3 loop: CASSSDTAQPQHF. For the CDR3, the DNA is TGTGCCAGCAGTTCAGACACCGCGCAGCCCCAGCATTTT.